The TCR beta chain under discussion was sequenced for a study of blood T cell repertoires in COVID-19. Study background: Both acute and convalescent COVID-19 samples were obtained from the United States, Italy and Spain. From T cells, B-cell-depleted T cells, or PBMCs came the material, which was cDNA or gDNA.

The ends lost 10 bases at V and 6 bases at J; junction bases unmatched: 12. The CDR3 contains 14 residues. Germline lookup yields CDR1 WNHNN and CDR2 SYGVQD (reference sequence). Assay used: immunoSEQ multiplex PCR; TCRdb lists only in-frame clones, some missing. The sample carries roughly 140,000 clones, 70% to 85% recorded once. This clonotype was obtained from a human donor in a cohort sampled during active COVID-19. The chain uses TRBV10-1 and TRBJ2-3; TRBD2 matches at 8 bases. The sequencing input was peripheral blood. The CDR3 is CAIGFKRGLDTQYF. The CDR3 nucleotides read TGCGCCATAGGATTTAAGCGGGGGCTGGATACGCAGTATTTT.